Presented here are 17 T cell receptor beta chains from one specimen sequenced in a study of shared clonotypes between healthy human individuals. TCRdb keeps only in-frame clones here, not all; method: immunoSEQ multiplex PCR. In the table there are approximately 2,300,000 clones, 92% of which are singletons. Material for sequencing was naive CD4+ T cells from PBMCs. As to subset: CD45RA+ positively selected. The receptors derive from a man aged 18 to 29 in good health. Some clones in this sample may be carry-over from other donors' samples.

This clone has just a few counts. The chain has TRBV5-1 and TRBJ1-4; D is unclear. V lost 2 bases, J lost 0 bases, and 5 bases lay in between. This CDR3 is built from 14 residues. Germline V lookup: CDR1 SGHRS, CDR2 YFSETQ. Here the CDR3 DNA reads TGCGCCAGCAGCTTTCAAGCAACTAATGAAAAACTGTTTTTT. It is translated as CASSFQATNEKLFF.

This chain links TRBV18 with TRBJ1-1; no clear D. Germline CDR1 reads KGHSH; CDR2 reads LQKENI. V lost 1 base and J lost 5, with 17 bases in between. This CDR3 comprises 16 residues. The CDR3 DNA follows: TGTGCCAGCTCACCACTGTTTCTCCAGAGTGAAACTGAAGCTTTCTTT. It translates to CASSPLFLQSETEAFF. Variable domain in full (rest from reference TRBV18 and TRBJ1-1): NAGVMQNPRHLVRRRGQEARLRCSPMKGHSHVYWYRQLPEEGLKFMVYLQKENIIDESGMPKERFSAEFPKEGPSILRIQQVVRGDSAAYFCASSPLFLQSETEAFFGQGTRLTVV.

This chain joins TRBV7-9 and TRBJ2-3; 13 bases line up with TRBD2. V dropped 5 bases and J dropped 2; count of bases not matched to a gene: 4. CDR1 is SEHNR and CDR2 is FQNEAQ in the germline V gene (reference sequence). The CDR3 contains 16 residues. The CDR3 DNA follows: TGTGCCAGCAGCCGAGGACTAGCGGGAGTCACAGATACGCAGTATTTT. Its protein product is CASSRGLAGVTDTQYF.

The chain couples TRBV30 to TRBJ2-4, with 9 bases identical to TRBD2. CDR1 is GTSNPN and CDR2 is SVGIG in the germline V gene (reference sequence). With V trimmed by 8 bases and J by 6 bases, 14 bases remained unmatched. The CDR3 spans 15 residues. CDR3 nucleotide sequence: TGTGCCGCCCTGGGGAGCGGGAGGTCGGGAAACATTCAGTACTTC. Translating gives CAALGSGRSGNIQYF. Variable domain in full (rest from reference TRBV30 and TRBJ2-4): SQTIHQWPATLVQPVGSPLSLECTVEGTSNPNLYWYRQAAGRGLQLLFYSVGIGQISSEVPQNLSASRPQDRQFILSSKKLLLSDSGFYLCAALGSGRSGNIQYFGAGTRLSVL.

The chain recombines TRBV29-1 with TRBJ1-1; 8 bases fit TRBD1. This CDR3 comprises 16 residues. The V gene's germline CDR1 is SQVTM and CDR2 ANQGSEA. V dropped 1 base and J dropped 7; count of bases not matched to a gene: 14. The CDR3 region has the DNA TGCAGCGTTGAAGTGTTGGACAGGGTGGGGATCGATGAAGCTTTCTTT. This gives the protein CSVEVLDRVGIDEAFF. The complete variable domain, with remaining parts taken from reference TRBV29-1 and TRBJ1-1, reads SAVISQKPSRDICQRGTSLTIQCQVDSQVTMMFWYRQQPGQSLTLIATANQGSEATYESGFVIDKFPISRPNLTFSTLTVSNMSPEDSSIYLCSVEVLDRVGIDEAFFGQGTRLTVV.

The chain joins TRBV18 to TRBJ2-1; D may be TRBD1 or TRBD2 (5 bases each). Trimming took 4 bases from V and 5 from J, leaving 21 bases between them. The CDR3 sequence is 17 residues long. Germline CDR1 is KGHSH and CDR2 is LQKENI. CDR3 sequence: CASSQAERGKNNNEQFF. The DNA of the CDR3 is TGTGCCAGCTCACAAGCGGAGAGGGGTAAGAACAACAATGAGCAGTTCTTC.

This chain connects TRBV2 to TRBJ2-7; the match to TRBD2 covers 10 bases. V trimming: 7 bases; J trimming: 7 bases; junction bases outside the gene matches: 19. Germline-derived CDR1 and CDR2 are SNHLY and FYNNEI. The CDR3 loop spans 17 amino acids. The CDR3 bases are TGTGCCAGCAAAGTTAGTATAGCGGGAGGTGGCTTGTCAGAGCAGTACTTC. It is translated as CASKVSIAGGGLSEQYF.

The chain is built from TRBV11-3 and TRBJ2-6; D perhaps matches TRBD1 (6 bases). Germline V lookup: CDR1 SGHNT, CDR2 YENEEA. The CDR3 loop spans 16 amino acids. V gave up 5 bases and J gave up 5 bases, with 16 bases separating them. CDR3 residues: CASSPRAGERANVLTF. CDR3 coding DNA: TGTGCCAGCAGCCCCCGAGCAGGGGAAAGGGCCAACGTCCTGACTTTC.

J is TRBJ2-1 and V is TRBV28; TRBD2 matches 9 bases. Germline CDR1 and CDR2: MDHEN and SYDVKM. V lost 4 bases and J lost 6; bases outside the gene matches: 7. This CDR3 has 15 amino acids. CDR3 sequence: CASSYLREGRNEQFF. For the CDR3, the DNA is TGTGCCAGCAGTTACTTGCGGGAGGGTCGCAATGAGCAGTTCTTC.

The gene calls are TRBV28 and TRBJ2-3; possible D gene TRBD2, 6 bases. V was pared by 5 bases and J by 2 bases, with 11 bases between. The CDR3 consists of 14 residues. Germline-derived CDR1 and CDR2 are MDHEN and SYDVKM. The CDR3 coding sequence is TGTGCCAGCAGTGAGGAGGGCACCACAGATACGCAGTATTTT. It yields the protein CASSEEGTTDTQYF.

CDR3 bases: TGTGCCAGCACCCGGGGCGGGGAGCTGTTTTTT. Amino acids: CASTRGGELFF. The V call is TRBV6-5, the J call TRBJ2-2; weak D call: TRBD2 (5 bases). Germline V gene lookup returns CDR1 MNHEY and CDR2 SVGAGI. With 7 bases removed from V and 7 bases from J, the gap between germline ends came to 7 bases. This CDR3 has 11 amino acids.

The chain employs TRBV7-9 and TRBJ2-2; perhaps TRBD2 as D (5 bases). The CDR3 is made up of 16 amino acids. The germline CDR1 and CDR2 sequences are SEHNR and FQNEAQ (reference sequence). Trimming shortened V by 2 bases and J by 3 bases, and 13 bases separated the two germline ends. The CDR3 protein is CASSLRVEVDTGELFF. The CDR3 DNA reads as TGTGCCAGCAGCTTAAGGGTGGAGGTTGACACCGGGGAGCTGTTTTTT.

V usage is TRBV7-8 and J usage is TRBJ2-3, with D maybe TRBD1 (6 bases). The CDR3 is 16 amino acids. In germline, CDR1 is SGHVS, CDR2 FQNEAQ. With 5 bases removed from V and 6 bases from J, the gap between germline ends came to 21 bases. CDR3: CASSPGAPTNRDTQYF. The CDR3 DNA reads as TGTGCCAGCAGCCCAGGGGCCCCGACCAACCGGGATACGCAGTATTTT.

This clone was seen only once. The chain carries TRBV29-1 and TRBJ2-5; no clear D gene. Germline CDR1 reads SQVTM; CDR2 reads ANQGSEA. The V end lost 4 bases, the J end lost 0 bases, and 12 bases lay between the germline ends. CDR3 length: 14 residues. The CDR3 bases are TGCAGCGTTGTTCAGGCGACCTACCAAGAGACCCAGTACTTC. It is translated as CSVVQATYQETQYF.

The chain has TRBV27 and TRBJ2-7; tentatively, D is TRBD1 (6 bases). In germline, CDR1 is MNHEY, CDR2 SMNVEV (reference sequence). Trimming removed 3 bases at V and 4 bases at J, with 13 bases between. The CDR3 covers 14 residues. CDR3 coding DNA: TGTGCCAGCAGTTTTGGGCTCAGGGGTTACGAGCAGTACTTC. Protein: CASSFGLRGYEQYF.

The chain has TRBV6-5 and TRBJ1-3; D gene ambiguous. From germline, CDR1 is MNHEY and CDR2 SVGAGI. The CDR3 totals 13 residues. Trimming removed 6 bases from V and 4 bases from J, with 10 bases in between. The CDR3 coding sequence is TGTGCCAGCAGCGTTTGGCGGGGAAACACCATATATTTT. Its protein is CASSVWRGNTIYF.

The chain joins TRBV5-1 to TRBJ1-2; possible D gene TRBD1, 5 bases. Trimming removed 4 bases at V and 8 bases at J, with 21 bases between. From germline, CDR1 is SGHRS and CDR2 YFSETQ. This CDR3 region has 15 residues. The CDR3 DNA reads TGCGCCAGCAGCCCGGGGGATCCGGGCGAATTGGGCTACACCTTC. Amino acid sequence: CASSPGDPGELGYTF.